These T cell receptor beta chains were read from a single sample in a study of siplizumab effects on memory and regulatory T cells. Sequencing used immunoSEQ multiplex PCR; TCRdb keeps in-frame clones, though not all of them. This sample has approximately 56,000 clones, with 95% to 98% found just once. What was sequenced was naive CD8+ T cells sorted from blood. These receptors were collected from a human donor in good health. CDR3s include the opening cysteine and the closing phenylalanine or tryptophan. D genes are given only for firm matches. Size tells how often a clone was seen (once, few, many) or the class of an expanded clone, and some rows leave it out.

j_call | clone_size | d_call | v_call | cdr3_aa | cdr3_nt
TRBJ1-2 | . | . | TRBV28 | CASSNPDKNGYTF | TGTGCCAGCAGTAACCCGGACAAGAATGGCTACACCTTC
TRBJ1-2 | . | TRBD1 | TRBV2 | CASSIQGAGYGYTF | TGTGCCAGCAGTATACAGGGGGCTGGCTATGGCTACACCTTC
TRBJ2-3 | . | . | TRBV9 | CASSVEGRTITDTQYF | TGTGCCAGCAGCGTAGAAGGAAGGACGATCACAGATACGCAGTATTTT
TRBJ1-2 | once | . | TRBV21-1 | CASSNGGVKVKTRNYGYTF | TGTGCCAGCAGCAATGGGGGGGTGAAGGTAAAGACCCGCAACTATGGCTACACCTTC
TRBJ2-7 | . | . | TRBV7-6 | CASSLEVGRIYEQYF | TGTGCCAGCAGCTTAGAGGTCGGCCGGATCTACGAGCAGTACTTC
TRBJ2-7 | . | TRBD2 | TRBV9 | CASSGGLAGVEQYF | TGTGCCAGCAGCGGGGGACTAGCGGGAGTCGAGCAGTACTTC
TRBJ1-5 | . | . | TRBV7-9 | CASSRDGNNQPQHF | TGTGCCAGCAGCCGGGACGGCAACAATCAGCCCCAGCATTTT
TRBJ1-4 | . | . | TRBV6-1 | CADAGREKLFF | TGTGCCGACGCTGGGCGTGAAAAACTGTTTTTT
TRBJ2-5 | . | . | TRBV5-4 | CASSRTGSPSETQYF | TGTGCCAGCAGCAGAACCGGGAGCCCCTCCGAGACCCAGTACTTC
TRBJ2-3 | . | . | TRBV7-9 | CASSLEDTDTQYF | TGTGCCAGCAGCTTAGAGGATACAGATACGCAGTATTTT
TRBJ2-1 | . | . | TRBV11-3 | CASSAGGYEQFF | TGTGCCAGCAGCGCTGGGGGGTATGAGCAGTTCTTC
TRBJ1-5 | . | . | TRBV27 | CASSPTDGIQPQHF | TGTGCCAGCAGCCCGACGGACGGGATTCAGCCCCAGCATTTT
TRBJ1-5 | . | . | TRBV5-1 | CASNHRENQPQHF | TGCGCCAGCAACCACAGGGAGAATCAGCCCCAGCATTTT
TRBJ1-2 | . | TRBD1 | TRBV9 | CASRGGQGEGYGYTF | TGTGCCAGCAGGGGAGGCCAGGGGGAGGGCTATGGCTACACCTTC
TRBJ1-4 | . | . | TRBV15 | CATSRVGDEKLFF | TGTGCCACCAGCAGAGTTGGGGATGAAAAACTGTTTTTT
TRBJ2-3 | . | TRBD2 | TRBV5-4 | CASRGVAGEGTDTQYF | TGTGCCAGCAGGGGGGTAGCGGGAGAGGGCACAGATACGCAGTATTTT
TRBJ2-1 | . | . | TRBV14 | CASSQRDLNYNEQFF | TGTGCCAGCAGCCAGCGGGACTTAAATTACAATGAGCAGTTCTTC
TRBJ2-1 | once | TRBD2 | TRBV5-8 | CASSSPGASGYYNEQFF | TGTGCCAGCAGCTCGCCTGGGGCTAGCGGGTATTACAATGAGCAGTTCTTC
TRBJ2-3 | . | TRBD1 | TRBV4-1 | CASSQVGQGSTDTQYF | TGCGCCAGCAGCCAAGTGGGACAGGGGTCTACAGATACGCAGTATTTT
TRBJ2-3 | . | . | TRBV7-2 | CASSLATSTDTQYF | TGTGCCAGCAGCTTAGCTACGAGCACAGATACGCAGTATTTT
TRBJ1-4 | . | TRBD1 | TRBV9 | CASSSWGTGNEKLFF | TGTGCCAGCAGCTCATGGGGGACAGGGAATGAAAAACTGTTTTTT
TRBJ1-5 | . | TRBD1 | TRBV7-9 | CASSLEGTGSQPQHF | TGTGCCAGCAGCTTAGAAGGGACAGGGAGTCAGCCCCAGCATTTT